Following are 17 T cell receptor beta chains from one sample sequenced in a study of blood T cell repertoires in COVID-19. Data came from immunoSEQ multiplex PCR; TCRdb stores just in-frame clones and leaves some out. The sample has 30,000 to 40,000 clones, around four fifths seen once; the top ten hold roughly 5%. Specimen: peripheral blood. The receptors were gathered from a man aged 45-65 years with active COVID-19.

The chain couples TRBV2 to TRBJ2-2, with a tentative D call TRBD2 (6 bases). CDR1 is SNHLY and CDR2 is FYNNEI in the germline V gene. The CDR3 spans 14 residues. V was trimmed by 8 bases and J by 0 bases, leaving 10 bases between them. The CDR3 protein is CASRDSSNTGELFF. As DNA, the CDR3 is TGTGCCAGCCGGGACTCATCGAACACCGGGGAGCTGTTTTTT.

This chain links TRBV9 with TRBJ1-4; D is uncertain. The length of the CDR3 is 12 residues. V lost 3 bases, J lost 4 bases, and 4 bases lay in between. From germline, CDR1 is SGDLS and CDR2 YYNGEE. CDR3 sequence: CASSDNNEKLFF. Written as DNA, the CDR3 is TGTGCCAGCAGCGATAATAATGAAAAACTGTTTTTT.

The J gene is TRBJ1-6, the V gene TRBV19; TRBD1 matches 8 bases. This CDR3 region has 15 residues. V gave up 3 bases and J gave up 5 bases; unmatched junction bases: 3. Per the germline V gene, CDR1 is LNHDA and CDR2 is SQIVND (reference sequence). CDR3: CASSIQTGDNSPLHF. The CDR3 DNA sequence: TGTGCCAGTAGTATTCAGACAGGGGATAATTCACCCCTCCACTTT.

This chain uses TRBV5-1 with TRBJ2-7, with D possibly being TRBD1 (6 bases). The germline CDR1 and CDR2 sequences are SGHRS and YFSETQ. The V end lost 0 bases, the J end lost 3 bases, and 10 bases lay between the germline ends. The CDR3 extends over 14 amino acids. Written as DNA, the CDR3 is TGCGCCAGCAGCTTGGGGCAGGGGTTCTACGAGCAGTACTTC. Its translation is CASSLGQGFYEQYF.

The chain joins TRBV5-6 to TRBJ2-7; 11 bases align to TRBD1. V trimming: 6 bases; J trimming: 6 bases; junction bases outside the gene matches: 17. Per the germline V gene, CDR1 is SGHDT and CDR2 is YYEEEE. The CDR3 spans 17 residues. CDR3 in DNA: TGTGCCAGCACCGAGCAGTGGGGACAGGGGGACAGGGGCGAGCAGTACTTC. Translating it yields CASTEQWGQGDRGEQYF. The full variable domain, its missing parts supplied by reference TRBV5-6 and TRBJ2-7, is DAGVTQSPTHLIKTRGQQVTLRCSPKSGHDTVSWYQQALGQGPQFIFQYYEEEERQRGNFPDRFSGHQFPNYSSELNVNALLLGDSALYLCASTEQWGQGDRGEQYFGPGTRLTVT.

The chain couples TRBV27 to TRBJ2-5, with a weak D call TRBD2 (7 bases). This CDR3 region has 14 residues. V gave up 5 bases and J gave up 4 bases, with 14 bases separating them. Germline CDR1 is MNHEY and CDR2 is SMNVEV (reference sequence). CDR3 in amino acids: CASSEVGGPETQYF. Here the CDR3 DNA reads TGTGCCAGCAGTGAAGTGGGGGGGCCAGAGACCCAGTACTTC.

This clone was detected only once. The V and J genes are TRBV7-2 and TRBJ1-2; 10 bases match TRBD1. The CDR3 has 14 residues. V lost 4 bases to trimming and J lost 8 bases; unmatched junction nucleotides: 7. CDR1 is SGHTA, CDR2 FQGNSA, per germline. The CDR3 region has the DNA TGTGCCAGCAGCTCTCAGACAGGGGGCCTCGGCTACACCTTC. Protein product: CASSSQTGGLGYTF.

This chain links TRBV7-8 with TRBJ1-5; 7 nucleotides agree with TRBD1. The CDR3 loop spans 13 amino acids. Germline values: CDR1 SGHVS, CDR2 FQNEAQ. Trimming removed 5 bases from V and 9 bases from J; junction bases left unmatched: 7. CDR3: CASSGDSPWPQHF. DNA for the CDR3: TGTGCCAGCAGCGGGGACAGCCCATGGCCCCAGCATTTT.

V and J are TRBV6-5 and TRBJ1-2; possibly TRBD1 for D (5 bases). CDR1 is MNHEY, CDR2 SVGAGI, per germline. This CDR3 has 15 residues. Trimming stripped 5 bases from V and 0 bases from J, with 13 bases between. The CDR3 nucleotides read TGTGCCAGCAGTCAGACGGGGGAGACTAACTATGGCTACACCTTC. As protein: CASSQTGETNYGYTF.

The V and J genes are TRBV6-2 or TRBV6-3 and TRBJ2-1; TRBD2 matches at 12 bases. The trim removed 4 bases at V and 6 bases at J, leaving 7 bases unmatched. Germline V lookup: CDR1 MNHEY, CDR2 SVGEGT. This CDR3 region has 16 residues. CDR3 in DNA: TGTGCCAGCAGTTCCCAACTAGCGGGGGGTCTCAATGAGCAGTTCTTC. Translated, it gives CASSSQLAGGLNEQFF.

V is TRBV4-3 and J is TRBJ2-5, with 9 bases fitting TRBD1. Losses at the gene ends were 3 bases for V and 1 base for J; bases not matched to a gene: 9. CDR3 size: 17 residues. CDR1 LGHNA and CDR2 YSLEER come from the germline V gene. This chain's CDR3 is CASSQRLPGQGQETQYF. The CDR3 coding sequence is TGCGCCAGCAGCCAGAGATTACCGGGACAGGGCCAAGAGACCCAGTACTTC.

The chain uses TRBV4-1 and TRBJ2-7; 7 bases are shared with TRBD1. Germline V gene sequence: CDR1 MGHRA, CDR2 YSYEKL. Unmatched junction bases numbered 6, after V lost 4 bases and J lost 0 bases. This CDR3 is 15 amino acids long. The CDR3 DNA is TGCGCCAGCAGCCGGCTGACAGGGACCTCCTACGAGCAGTACTTC. Its translation is CASSRLTGTSYEQYF.

The V gene is TRBV7-2, the J gene TRBJ1-6, with no clear D. The CDR3 extends over 17 amino acids. CDR1 is SGHTA and CDR2 is FQGNSA in the germline V gene. V was clipped by 2 bases and J by 2 bases, with 13 bases between them. The CDR3 region is CASSLMGGAAYNSPLHF. CDR3 coding DNA: TGTGCCAGCAGCTTAATGGGTGGAGCCGCCTATAATTCACCCCTCCACTTT.

This sequence joins TRBV19 and TRBJ1-4; 10 nucleotides agree with TRBD1. The J segment lost 1 base and the V segment lost 10 bases, leaving 9 bases of the junction unmatched. Germline assignment: CDR1 LNHDA and CDR2 SQIVND (reference sequence). The CDR3 has 16 residues. The CDR3 spells CATSDRGGLTNEKLFF. The DNA of the CDR3 is TGTGCCACTTCGGACAGGGGGGGGTTAACTAATGAAAAACTGTTTTTT. Based on the CDR3 plus reference TRBV19 and TRBJ1-4, the full variable domain is DGGITQSPKYLFRKEGQNVTLSCEQNLNHDAMYWYRQDPGQGLRLIYYSQIVNDFQKGDIAEGYSVSREKKESFPLTVTSAQKNPTAFYLCATSDRGGLTNEKLFFGSGTQLSVL.

This chain uses TRBV7-6 with TRBJ2-7, with 7 positions matching TRBD1. The germline V gene has CDR1 SGHVS and CDR2 FNYEAQ. J lost 5 bases, V lost 5 bases, and 12 bases had no gene match. CDR3 size: 15 residues. CDR3 protein: CASSPRQGQLHEQYF. The DNA of the CDR3 is TGTGCCAGCAGCCCCCGACAGGGACAACTCCACGAGCAGTACTTC.

This clone was detected only once. The chain joins TRBV29-1 to TRBJ2-6; 12 bases map to TRBD1. CDR3 length equals 16 residues. V shed 6 bases and J 3 bases; nucleotides not matched to a gene: 6. Per the germline V gene, CDR1 is SQVTM and CDR2 is ANQGSEA. CDR3 in amino acids: CSVSGTGGVGANVLTF. The CDR3 DNA follows: TGCAGCGTGTCCGGGACAGGGGGCGTTGGGGCCAACGTCCTGACTTTC.

By frequency in the sample, this clone is medium-sized. V and J are TRBV5-6 and TRBJ2-7; weak D call: TRBD2 (5 bases). Between the trimmed V and J ends, which lost 3 bases and 4 bases, there was a span of 8 bases. Looked up from germline, CDR1 is SGHDT and CDR2 is YYEEEE. CDR3 length equals 12 residues. DNA of the CDR3: TGTGCCAGCAGCTCCGGGGTATACGAGCAGTACTTC. This sequence encodes CASSSGVYEQYF. The full variable domain, its missing parts supplied by reference TRBV5-6 and TRBJ2-7, is DAGVTQSPTHLIKTRGQQVTLRCSPKSGHDTVSWYQQALGQGPQFIFQYYEEEERQRGNFPDRFSGHQFPNYSSELNVNALLLGDSALYLCASSSGVYEQYFGPGTRLTVT.